The 10 T cell receptor beta chains presented below share a single source sample, sequenced in a study of cytomegalovirus exposure and HLA in healthy donors. The PCR employed 60 Vbeta primers together with 13 Jbeta primers. Clones were read by immunoSEQ multiplex PCR, and TCRdb kept only the in-frame ones, dropping some. The profile shows about 160,000 clones, roughly 85% of them singletons. Material for sequencing was PBMCs. The receptors shown here come from a woman aged 50 to 65 in good health and CMV-seropositive.

The rearrangement joins TRBV7-2 to TRBJ1-1; no firm D call. The CDR3 is 15 amino acids. Trimming shortened V by 3 bases and J by 0 bases, and 11 bases separated the two germline ends. The germline V gene encodes CDR1 SGHTA and CDR2 FQGNSA. CDR3 in amino acids: CASSFRAGLNTEAFF. Here the CDR3 DNA reads TGTGCCAGCAGCTTTCGTGCAGGTCTGAACACTGAAGCTTTCTTT. The full variable domain, rest sourced from reference TRBV7-2 and TRBJ1-1, is GAGVSQSPSNKVTEKGKDVELRCDPISGHTALYWYRQSLGQGLEFLIYFQGNSAPDKSGLPSDRFSAERTGGSVSTLTIQRTQQEDSAVYLCASSFRAGLNTEAFFGQGTRLTVV.

The chain recombines TRBV10-1 with TRBJ1-6, with D hard to call. V was shortened by 2 bases and J by 10 bases, with 9 bases between the two germline ends. CDR3 length: 13 residues. The germline V gene encodes CDR1 WNHNN and CDR2 SYGVQD (reference sequence). The CDR3 is CASSETGRSPLHF. The CDR3 nucleotides read TGCGCCAGCAGTGAGACCGGTCGATCACCCCTCCACTTT.

V gene TRBV4-2 combines with J gene TRBJ2-1; TRBD2 matches at 9 bases. Trimming removed 6 bases from V and 8 bases from J; junction bases left unmatched: 14. The CDR3 sequence is 16 residues long. CDR1 is LGHNA and CDR2 is YNFKEQ in the germline V gene. CDR3 in amino acids: CASSSAGGRALDEQFF. CDR3 nucleotide sequence: TGTGCCAGCAGTTCGGCTGGCGGGAGGGCCCTTGATGAGCAGTTCTTC.

The chain links TRBV10-2 to TRBJ1-5; 7 bases agree with TRBD1. Germline CDR1 and CDR2: WSHSY and SAAADI. The CDR3 contains 15 residues. Trimming took 0 bases from V and 2 from J; bases not matched to a gene: 1. CDR3 DNA sequence: TGCGCCAGCAGTGAGTCAGGGGGCGGCAATCAGCCCCAGCATTTT. Its protein product is CASSESGGGNQPQHF.

V is TRBV7-2 and J is TRBJ1-5, with 9 bases identical to TRBD1. CDR3 length: 13 amino acids. Germline lookup yields CDR1 SGHTA and CDR2 FQGNSA. V dropped 5 bases and J dropped 6; count of bases not matched to a gene: 2. This CDR3 is CASSRDRAQPQHF. The DNA for the CDR3 is TGTGCCAGCAGCCGGGACAGGGCTCAGCCCCAGCATTTT.

The rearrangement uses TRBV6-1 and TRBJ1-1, with a weak D call TRBD1 (5 bases). There are 14 residues in the CDR3. V lost 1 base and J lost 5, with 11 bases in between. CDR1 is MNHNS, CDR2 SASEGT, per germline. The DNA of the CDR3 is TGTGCCAGCAGTGAAGGCCGGGGGTGGACTGAAGCTTTCTTT. Its protein is CASSEGRGWTEAFF.

The chain uses TRBV6-1 and TRBJ1-4, with TRBD1 matching 10 bases. Germline V gene sequence: CDR1 MNHNS, CDR2 SASEGT. The V gene end was trimmed by 3 bases and the J gene end by 11 bases; junction bases not matched to a gene: 6. The CDR3 has 14 residues. The CDR3 region is CASSEGTGEQKLFF. The CDR3 nucleotides are TGTGCCAGCAGTGAGGGGACAGGGGAGCAGAAACTGTTTTTT.

This clone was observed once. The J gene is TRBJ1-2, the V gene TRBV19; D is perhaps TRBD1 (6 bases). The CDR3 has 14 amino acids. V was clipped by 5 bases and J by 7 bases, with 17 bases between them. CDR1 is LNHDA, CDR2 SQIVND, per germline (reference sequence). Here the CDR3 reads CASSLSQGYSGYTF. The CDR3 DNA reads TGTGCCAGTAGTTTATCCCAGGGGTACTCTGGCTACACCTTC.

This rearrangement joins TRBV9 to TRBJ1-2, with a possible D match to TRBD1 (6 bases). There are 15 residues in the CDR3. The V end was cut by 3 bases, the J end by 2 bases, with 14 bases between. In germline, CDR1 is SGDLS, CDR2 YYNGEE. CDR3 sequence reads: CASSANREGNYGYTF. CDR3 nucleotides: TGTGCCAGCAGCGCGAACAGGGAGGGGAACTATGGCTACACCTTC. Complete variable domain (other parts from reference TRBV9 and TRBJ1-2): DSGVTQTPKHLITATGQRVTLRCSPRSGDLSVYWYQQSLDQGLQFLIQYYNGEERAKGNILERFSAQQFPDLHSELNLSSLELGDSALYFCASSANREGNYGYTFGSGTRLTVV.

A remark on this clone: The DNA is left out, because the CDR3 cannot be placed on it with certainty; the CDR3 is given as TCRdb lists it. This chain connects TRBV29-1 to TRBJ2-3; the D segment call TRBD1 is taken from the table without a DNA check. The CDR3 spans 10 residues, counting both ends. Germline V gives CDR1 SQVTM, CDR2 ANQGSEA. The CDR3 protein is CSVLAQAFYF.